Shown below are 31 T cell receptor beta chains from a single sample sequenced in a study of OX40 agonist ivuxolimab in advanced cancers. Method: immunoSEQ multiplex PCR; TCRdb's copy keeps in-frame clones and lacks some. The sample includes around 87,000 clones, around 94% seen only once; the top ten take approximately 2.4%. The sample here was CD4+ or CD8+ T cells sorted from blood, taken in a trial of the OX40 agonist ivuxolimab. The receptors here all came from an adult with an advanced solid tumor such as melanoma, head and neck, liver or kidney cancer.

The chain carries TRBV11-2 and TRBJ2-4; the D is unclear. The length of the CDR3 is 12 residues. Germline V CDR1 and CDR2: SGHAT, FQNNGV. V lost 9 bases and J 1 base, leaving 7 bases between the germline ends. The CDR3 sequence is CASGEAKNIQYF. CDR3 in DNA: TGTGCCAGTGGTGAGGCCAAAAACATTCAGTACTTC.

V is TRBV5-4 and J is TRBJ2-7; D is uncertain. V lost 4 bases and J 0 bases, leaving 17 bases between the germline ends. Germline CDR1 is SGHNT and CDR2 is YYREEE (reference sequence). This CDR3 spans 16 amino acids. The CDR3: CASSDQVRVHSYEQYF. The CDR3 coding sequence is TGTGCCAGCAGCGATCAGGTTCGGGTACACTCCTACGAGCAGTACTTC. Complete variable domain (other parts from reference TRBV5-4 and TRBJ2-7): ETGVTQSPTHLIKTRGQQVTLRCSSQSGHNTVSWYQQALGQGPQFIFQYYREEENGRGNFPPRFSGLQFPNYSSELNVNALELDDSALYLCASSDQVRVHSYEQYFGPGTRLTVT.

The CDR3 bases are TGTGCCAGTAGTATTGGCTTTCGGGGGGAACAAGAGACCCAGTACTTC. As protein: CASSIGFRGEQETQYF. V usage is TRBV19 and J usage is TRBJ2-5, with 7 bases matching TRBD2. The germline V gene has CDR1 LNHDA and CDR2 SQIVND (reference sequence). This CDR3 is built from 16 residues. V was pared by 3 bases and J by 2 bases, with 9 bases of the junction left unmatched. The full variable domain, completed using reference TRBV19 and TRBJ2-5, is DGGITQSPKYLFRKEGQNVTLSCEQNLNHDAMYWYRQDPGQGLRLIYYSQIVNDFQKGDIAEGYSVSREKKESFPLTVTSAQKNPTAFYLCASSIGFRGEQETQYFGPGTRLLVL.

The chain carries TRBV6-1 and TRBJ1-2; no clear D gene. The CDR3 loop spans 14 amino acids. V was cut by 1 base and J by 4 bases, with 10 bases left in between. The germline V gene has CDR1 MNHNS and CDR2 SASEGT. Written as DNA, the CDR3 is TGTGCCAGCAGTGAAGGGGCCAGTTCCTATGGCTACACCTTC. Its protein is CASSEGASSYGYTF.

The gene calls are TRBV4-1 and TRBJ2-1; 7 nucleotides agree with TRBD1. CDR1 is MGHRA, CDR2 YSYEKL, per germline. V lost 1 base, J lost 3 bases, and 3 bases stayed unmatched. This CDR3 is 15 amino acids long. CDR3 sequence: CASSQGRGRYNEQFF. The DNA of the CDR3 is TGCGCCAGCAGCCAAGGAAGGGGGCGCTACAATGAGCAGTTCTTC.

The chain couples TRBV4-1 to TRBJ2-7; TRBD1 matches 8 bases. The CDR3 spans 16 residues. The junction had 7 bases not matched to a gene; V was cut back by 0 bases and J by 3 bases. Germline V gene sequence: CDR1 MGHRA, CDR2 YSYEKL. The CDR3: CASSQDHSDRDYEQYF. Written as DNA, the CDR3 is TGCGCCAGCAGCCAAGATCACTCGGACAGGGACTACGAGCAGTACTTC.

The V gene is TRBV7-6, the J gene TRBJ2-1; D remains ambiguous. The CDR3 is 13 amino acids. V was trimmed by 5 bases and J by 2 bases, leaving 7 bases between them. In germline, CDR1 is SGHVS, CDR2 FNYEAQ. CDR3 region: CASSPSPYNEQFF. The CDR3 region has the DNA TGTGCCAGCAGCCCCTCCCCCTACAATGAGCAGTTCTTC. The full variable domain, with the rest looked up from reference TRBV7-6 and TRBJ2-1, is GAGVSQSPRYKVTKRGQDVALRCDPISGHVSLYWYRQALGQGPEFLTYFNYEAQQDKSGLPNDRFSAERPEGSISTLTIQRTEQRDSAMYRCASSPSPYNEQFFGPGTRLTVL.

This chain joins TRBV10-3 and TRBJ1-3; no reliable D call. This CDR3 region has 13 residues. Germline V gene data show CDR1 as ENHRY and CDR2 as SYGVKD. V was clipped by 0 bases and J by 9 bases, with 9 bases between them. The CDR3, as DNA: TGTGCCATCAGTGAGTCGGGGAGTGCCACCATATATTTT. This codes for CAISESGSATIYF.

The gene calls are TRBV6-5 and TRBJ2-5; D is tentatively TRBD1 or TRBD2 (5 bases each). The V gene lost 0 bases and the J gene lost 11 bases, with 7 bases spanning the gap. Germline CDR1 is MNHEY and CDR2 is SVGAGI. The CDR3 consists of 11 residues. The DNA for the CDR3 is TGTGCCAGCAGTTACTCAGGGGAGCAGTACTTC. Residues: CASSYSGEQYF.

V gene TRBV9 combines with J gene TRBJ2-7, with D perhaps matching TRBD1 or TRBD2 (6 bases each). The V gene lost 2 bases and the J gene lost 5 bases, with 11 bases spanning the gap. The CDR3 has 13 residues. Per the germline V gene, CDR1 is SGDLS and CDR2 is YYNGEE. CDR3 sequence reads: CASSVSGAHEQYF. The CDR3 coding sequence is TGTGCCAGCAGCGTCTCGGGGGCGCACGAGCAGTACTTC.

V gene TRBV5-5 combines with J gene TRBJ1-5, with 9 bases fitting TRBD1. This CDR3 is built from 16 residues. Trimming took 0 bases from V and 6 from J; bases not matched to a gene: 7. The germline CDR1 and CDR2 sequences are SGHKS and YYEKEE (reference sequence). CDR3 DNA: TGTGCCAGCAGCTTGGCGACGACAGGGGGGTCTCAGCCCCAGCATTTT. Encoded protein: CASSLATTGGSQPQHF.

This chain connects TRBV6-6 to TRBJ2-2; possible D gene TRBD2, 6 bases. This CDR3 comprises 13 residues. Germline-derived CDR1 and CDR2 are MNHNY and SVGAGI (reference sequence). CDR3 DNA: TGTGAGACTAGGGCCTCGAACACCGGGGAGCTGTTTTTT. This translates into CETRASNTGELFF.

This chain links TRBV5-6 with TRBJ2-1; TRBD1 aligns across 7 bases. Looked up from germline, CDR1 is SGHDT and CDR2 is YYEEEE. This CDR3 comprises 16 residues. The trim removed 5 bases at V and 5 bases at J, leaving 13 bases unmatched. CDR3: CASSYPGGAYDNEQFF. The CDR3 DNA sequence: TGTGCCAGCAGTTATCCAGGGGGAGCGTACGACAATGAGCAGTTCTTC.

The CDR3 here is CASSLVGSPEQYF. Here the CDR3 DNA reads TGTGCCAGCAGCTTAGTGGGCAGCCCCGAGCAGTACTTC. The V call is TRBV7-8, the J call TRBJ2-7; no clear D gene. Germline assignment: CDR1 SGHVS and CDR2 FQNEAQ. Between the trimmed V and J ends, which lost 1 base and 6 bases, there was a span of 10 bases. The CDR3 length is 13 residues.

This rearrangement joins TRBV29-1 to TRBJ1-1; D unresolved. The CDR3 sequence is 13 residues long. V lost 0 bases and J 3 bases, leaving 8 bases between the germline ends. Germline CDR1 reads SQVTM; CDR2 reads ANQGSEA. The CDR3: CSVEEVGYTEAFF. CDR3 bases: TGCAGCGTTGAAGAAGTGGGGTACACTGAAGCTTTCTTT.

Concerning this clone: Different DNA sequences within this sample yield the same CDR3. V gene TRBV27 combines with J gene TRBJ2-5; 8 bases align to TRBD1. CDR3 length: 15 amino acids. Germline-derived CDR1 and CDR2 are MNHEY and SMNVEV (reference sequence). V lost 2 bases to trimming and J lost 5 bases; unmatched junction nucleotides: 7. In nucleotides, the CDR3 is TGTGCCAGCAGTTTACGCAGGGGGCTTCTTGAGACCCAGTACTTC. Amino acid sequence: CASSLRRGLLETQYF.

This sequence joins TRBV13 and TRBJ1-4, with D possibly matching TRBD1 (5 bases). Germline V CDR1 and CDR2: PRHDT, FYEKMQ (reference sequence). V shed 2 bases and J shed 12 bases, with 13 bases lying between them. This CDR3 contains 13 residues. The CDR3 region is CASSLRQRGELFF. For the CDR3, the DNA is TGTGCCAGCAGCTTAAGGCAGCGGGGCGAACTGTTTTTT.

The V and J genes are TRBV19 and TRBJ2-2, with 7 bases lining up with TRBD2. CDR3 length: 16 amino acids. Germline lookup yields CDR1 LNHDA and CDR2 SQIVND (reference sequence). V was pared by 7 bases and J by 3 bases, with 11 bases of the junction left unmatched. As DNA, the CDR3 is TGTGCCAGTACCCTCGGGGCTAGCGGTCACACCGGGGAGCTGTTTTTT. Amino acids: CASTLGASGHTGELFF.

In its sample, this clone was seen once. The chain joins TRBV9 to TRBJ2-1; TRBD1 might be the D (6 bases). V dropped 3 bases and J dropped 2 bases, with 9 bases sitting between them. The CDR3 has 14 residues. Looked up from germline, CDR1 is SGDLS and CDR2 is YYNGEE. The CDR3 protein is CASSDRVAYNEQFF. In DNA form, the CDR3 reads TGTGCCAGCAGCGACAGGGTTGCCTACAATGAGCAGTTCTTC. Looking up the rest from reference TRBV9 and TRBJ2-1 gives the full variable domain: DSGVTQTPKHLITATGQRVTLRCSPRSGDLSVYWYQQSLDQGLQFLIQYYNGEERAKGNILERFSAQQFPDLHSELNLSSLELGDSALYFCASSDRVAYNEQFFGPGTRLTVL.

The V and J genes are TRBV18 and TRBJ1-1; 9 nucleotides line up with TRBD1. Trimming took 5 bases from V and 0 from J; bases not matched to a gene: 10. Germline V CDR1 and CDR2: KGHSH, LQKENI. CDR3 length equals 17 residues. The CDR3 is CASSSGQGFLMNTEAFF. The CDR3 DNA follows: TGTGCCAGCTCATCGGGACAGGGCTTCCTTATGAACACTGAAGCTTTCTTT.

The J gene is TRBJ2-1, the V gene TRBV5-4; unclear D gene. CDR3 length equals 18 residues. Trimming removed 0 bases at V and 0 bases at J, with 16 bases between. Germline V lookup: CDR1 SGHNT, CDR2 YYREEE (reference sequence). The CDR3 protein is CASSLDFIPPDSYNEQFF. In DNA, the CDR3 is TGTGCCAGCAGCTTGGATTTTATTCCCCCCGACTCCTACAATGAGCAGTTCTTC.

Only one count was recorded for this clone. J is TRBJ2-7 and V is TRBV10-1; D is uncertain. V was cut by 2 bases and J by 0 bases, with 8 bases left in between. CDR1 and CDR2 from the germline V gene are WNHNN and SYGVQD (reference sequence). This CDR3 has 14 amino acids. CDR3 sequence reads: CASSEGSGSYEQYF. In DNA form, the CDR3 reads TGCGCCAGCAGTGAGGGGTCTGGCTCCTACGAGCAGTACTTC.

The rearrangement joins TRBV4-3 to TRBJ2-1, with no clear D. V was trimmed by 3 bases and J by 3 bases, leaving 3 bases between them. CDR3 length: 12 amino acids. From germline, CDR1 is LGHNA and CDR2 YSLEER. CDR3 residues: CASSHNYNEQFF. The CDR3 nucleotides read TGCGCCAGCAGCCATAACTACAATGAGCAGTTCTTC.

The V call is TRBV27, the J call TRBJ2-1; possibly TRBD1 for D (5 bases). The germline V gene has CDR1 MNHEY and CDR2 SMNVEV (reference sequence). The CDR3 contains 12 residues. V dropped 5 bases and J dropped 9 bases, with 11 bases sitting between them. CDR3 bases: TGTGCCAGCAGTCCAGCAGGGTTTGAGCAGTTCTTC. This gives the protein CASSPAGFEQFF.

DNA for the CDR3: TGTGCCAGCAGTGAGGGCCGCGGTTGGTTCTTC. Its translation is CASSEGRGWFF. V and J are TRBV25-1 and TRBJ2-1; D is undetermined. The germline V and J ends were trimmed by 3 bases and 15 bases, with 12 bases remaining between them. The CDR3 is made up of 11 amino acids. Germline CDR1 MGHDK, CDR2 SYGVNS.

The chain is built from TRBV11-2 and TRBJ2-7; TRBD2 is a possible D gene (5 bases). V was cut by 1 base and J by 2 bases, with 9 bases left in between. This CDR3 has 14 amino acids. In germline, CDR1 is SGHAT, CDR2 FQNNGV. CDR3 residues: CASSLVGLTYEQYF. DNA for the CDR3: TGTGCCAGCAGCTTAGTAGGACTTACCTACGAGCAGTACTTC.

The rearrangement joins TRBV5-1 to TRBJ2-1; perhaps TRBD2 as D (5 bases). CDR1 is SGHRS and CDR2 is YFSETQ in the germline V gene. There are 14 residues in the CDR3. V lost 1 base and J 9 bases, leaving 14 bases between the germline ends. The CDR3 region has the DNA TGCGCCAGCAGCTTGAGGGAGCTAGTAGGTGAGCAGTTCTTC. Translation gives CASSLRELVGEQFF.

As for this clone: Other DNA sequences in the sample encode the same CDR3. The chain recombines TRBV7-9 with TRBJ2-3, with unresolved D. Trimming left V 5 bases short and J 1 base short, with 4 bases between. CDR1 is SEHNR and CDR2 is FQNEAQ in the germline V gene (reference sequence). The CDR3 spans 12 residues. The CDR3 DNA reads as TGTGCCAGCAGCCTAGGCACAGATACGCAGTATTTT. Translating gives CASSLGTDTQYF.

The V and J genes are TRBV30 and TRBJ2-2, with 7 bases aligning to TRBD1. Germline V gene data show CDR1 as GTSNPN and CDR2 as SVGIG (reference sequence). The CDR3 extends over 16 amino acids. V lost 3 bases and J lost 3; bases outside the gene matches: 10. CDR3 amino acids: CAWSAEDREYTGELFF. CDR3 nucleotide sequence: TGTGCCTGGAGCGCCGAAGACAGGGAATACACCGGGGAGCTGTTTTTT.

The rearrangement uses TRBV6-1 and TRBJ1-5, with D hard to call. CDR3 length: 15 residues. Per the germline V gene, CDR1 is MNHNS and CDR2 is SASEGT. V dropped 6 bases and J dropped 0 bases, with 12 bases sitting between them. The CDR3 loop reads CASSPYGNSNQPQHF. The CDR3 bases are TGTGCCAGCAGCCCCTACGGAAATAGCAATCAGCCCCAGCATTTT.

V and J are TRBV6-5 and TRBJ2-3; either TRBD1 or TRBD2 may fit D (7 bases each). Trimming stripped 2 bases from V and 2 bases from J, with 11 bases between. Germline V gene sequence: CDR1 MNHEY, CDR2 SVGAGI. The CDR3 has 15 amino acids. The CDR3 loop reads CASSYGEGATDTQYF. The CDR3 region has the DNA TGTGCCAGCAGTTACGGGGAGGGGGCCACAGATACGCAGTATTTT.